These 12 T cell receptor beta chains were sequenced from one sample in a study of CD8+ T cells in alopecia areata. The sequencing template was cDNA reverse transcribed from extracted RNA. Produced via immunoSEQ multiplex PCR; TCRdb's table is partial and in-frame only. The repertoire holds roughly 190,000 clones, with 50% to 60% as singletons. Treatment denoted: oral pan-JAK inhibitor, 5-10 mg twice daily. The sample here was CD4+ T cells sorted from blood, taken at week 4, from a patient treated with tofacitinib. The receptors shown here come from a human donor with alopecia areata.

This sequence joins TRBV11-2 and TRBJ2-7; D is tentatively TRBD1 or TRBD2 (5 bases each). Trimming stripped 3 bases from V and 2 bases from J, with 14 bases between. Germline V gene sequence: CDR1 SGHAT, CDR2 FQNNGV. CDR3 size: 15 residues. The CDR3 DNA reads as TGTGCCAGCAGCTTGTTAGGGACCGGTGCCTACGAGCAGTACTTC. Translating gives CASSLLGTGAYEQYF.

This rearrangement joins TRBV7-2 to TRBJ1-5; 7 bases line up with TRBD1. Per the germline V gene, CDR1 is SGHTA and CDR2 is FQGNSA. Unmatched junction bases numbered 9, after V lost 5 bases and J lost 2 bases. CDR3 length: 16 residues. In DNA form, the CDR3 reads TGTGCCAGCAGCCCGAGACAGGGAAGGGGCAATCAGCCCCAGCATTTT. It specifies CASSPRQGRGNQPQHF.

Worth noting for this clone: The same CDR3 is also encoded by other DNA sequences in this sample. The V and J genes are TRBV18 and TRBJ2-5; 7 bases agree with TRBD1. The CDR3 has 13 amino acids. V lost 2 bases and J lost 3; bases outside the gene matches: 0. The germline V gene has CDR1 KGHSH and CDR2 LQKENI. CDR3: CASSPGTEETQYF. The CDR3 bases are TGTGCCAGCTCACCAGGGACAGAAGAGACCCAGTACTTC.

The CDR3 reads CASSYGLAVNTGELFF. CDR3 nucleotide sequence: TGTGCCAGCAGTTACGGCCTAGCGGTGAACACCGGGGAGCTGTTTTTT. The V gene is TRBV6-5, the J gene TRBJ2-2, with 7 bases lining up with TRBD2. CDR1 MNHEY and CDR2 SVGAGI come from the germline V gene. V was clipped by 2 bases and J by 1 base; unmatched bases: 4. This CDR3 region has 16 residues.

The J gene is TRBJ2-6, the V gene TRBV29-1, with D possibly TRBD1 on 5 matching bases. CDR1 and CDR2 from the germline V gene are SQVTM and ANQGSEA. This CDR3 has 15 residues. The V gene lost 5 bases and the J gene lost 1 base, with 12 bases spanning the gap. The CDR3, as DNA: TGCAGCGTTCGGATTACAGGATCTGGGGCCAACGTCCTGACTTTC. Its translation is CSVRITGSGANVLTF.

The chain is built from TRBV29-1 and TRBJ1-1; D remains ambiguous. The germline CDR1 and CDR2 sequences are SQVTM and ANQGSEA. The CDR3 has 14 amino acids. V lost 5 bases, J lost 3 bases, and 16 bases lay in between. The CDR3 protein is CSVLLPLIDTEAFF. As DNA, the CDR3 is TGCAGCGTTCTTCTCCCGCTGATAGACACTGAAGCTTTCTTT.

CDR3 in amino acids: CSVVYGNTEAFF. As DNA, the CDR3 is TGCAGCGTTGTGTACGGAAACACTGAAGCTTTCTTT. The chain joins TRBV29-1 to TRBJ1-1; unclear D gene. From germline, CDR1 is SQVTM and CDR2 ANQGSEA. V was pared by 4 bases and J by 2 bases, with 8 bases between. The CDR3 extends over 12 amino acids.

This clone appeared a few times. The chain is built from TRBV6-5 and TRBJ2-5, with D possibly being TRBD1 or TRBD2 (5 bases each). The germline CDR1 and CDR2 sequences are MNHEY and SVGAGI. This CDR3 has 13 residues. The V and J ends lost 10 bases and 5 bases respectively, with 17 bases between them. The CDR3 sequence: CATRDLLTETQYF. In DNA, the CDR3 is TGTGCCACCCGGGACCTCCTAACTGAGACCCAGTACTTC.

In this sample, this clone turned up once. This chain connects TRBV29-1 to TRBJ2-1, with D perhaps TRBD1 (6 bases). Germline V lookup: CDR1 SQVTM, CDR2 ANQGSEA. The CDR3 is 12 amino acids. The CDR3 DNA reads as TGCACCCAAGGGGGAGCTGGAAATGAGCAGTTCTTC. Protein: CTQGGAGNEQFF.

This chain links TRBV29-1 with TRBJ2-2, with 7 bases lining up with TRBD2. V dropped 5 bases and J dropped 5; count of bases not matched to a gene: 8. The CDR3 has 14 amino acids. Germline CDR1 SQVTM, CDR2 ANQGSEA. The CDR3 nucleotides are TGCAGCGTTCGTTCTAGCGGAGTAACCGGGGAGCTGTTTTTT. Translated: CSVRSSGVTGELFF.

This sequence joins TRBV7-9 and TRBJ2-7; TRBD1 is a possible D gene (6 bases). This CDR3 region has 16 residues. Trimming took 5 bases from V and 2 from J, leaving 19 bases between them. Germline assignment: CDR1 SEHNR and CDR2 FQNEAQ (reference sequence). CDR3 loop: CASSPAWGPLTYEQYF. CDR3 sequence (DNA): TGTGCCAGCAGCCCAGCGTGGGGGCCGCTAACCTACGAGCAGTACTTC.

This clone was detected once. The same CDR3 is also encoded by other DNA sequences in this sample. The chain couples TRBV5-1 to TRBJ2-5, with a tentative D call TRBD2 (6 bases). CDR3 length equals 13 residues. V was trimmed by 4 bases and J by 2 bases, leaving 9 bases between them. Per germline, CDR1 SGHRS and CDR2 YFSETQ. CDR3 sequence reads: CASSLGGQETQYF. For the CDR3, the DNA is TGCGCCAGCAGCCTAGGAGGGCAAGAGACCCAGTACTTC.